This T cell receptor beta chain came from a study of cytomegalovirus exposure and HLA in healthy donors. PCR used 60 Vbeta primers and 13 Jbeta primers. Assay used: immunoSEQ multiplex PCR; TCRdb lists only in-frame clones, some missing. The sample carries about 130,000 clones, approximately 71% recorded once. CDR3 size: 16 residues. V was clipped by 1 base and J by 6 bases, with 18 bases between them. Per germline, CDR1 MRHNA and CDR2 SNTAGT. This chain joins TRBV6-4 and TRBJ1-2, with D unclear. What was sequenced was PBMCs. This clonotype was sampled from a woman aged 55 to 70 in good health and CMV-seronegative. The CDR3 DNA reads as TGTGCCAGCAGTGACTTGGCCGGGAGGCGCGTGGATGGCTACACCTTC. Translated, it gives CASSDLAGRRVDGYTF.